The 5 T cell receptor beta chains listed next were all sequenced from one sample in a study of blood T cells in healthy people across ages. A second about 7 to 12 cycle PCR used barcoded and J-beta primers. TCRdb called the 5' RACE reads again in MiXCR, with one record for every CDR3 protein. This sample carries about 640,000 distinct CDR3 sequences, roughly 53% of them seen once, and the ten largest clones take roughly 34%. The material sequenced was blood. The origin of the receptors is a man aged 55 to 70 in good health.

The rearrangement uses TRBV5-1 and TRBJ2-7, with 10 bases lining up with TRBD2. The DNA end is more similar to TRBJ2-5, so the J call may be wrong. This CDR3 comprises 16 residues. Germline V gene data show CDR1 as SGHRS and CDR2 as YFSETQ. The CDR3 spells CASSFLSPSGGETQYF. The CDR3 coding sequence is TGCGCCAGCAGCTTTTTGTCCCCTAGCGGGGGTGAGACCCAGTACTTC.

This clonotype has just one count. CDR3 coding DNA: TGTGCCAGCAGTTCCGGGACAGTTCAATACGAGCAGTACTTC. It is translated as CASSSGTVQYEQYF. The rearrangement uses TRBV12-3 or TRBV12-4 and TRBJ2-5, with TRBD1 matching 7 bases. Matching the DNA end better, TRBJ2-7 makes the J call doubtful. The CDR3 is made up of 14 amino acids.

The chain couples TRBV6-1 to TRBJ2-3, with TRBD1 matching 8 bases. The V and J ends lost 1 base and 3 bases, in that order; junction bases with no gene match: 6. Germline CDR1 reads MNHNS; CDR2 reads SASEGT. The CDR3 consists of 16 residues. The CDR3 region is CASSEEDRAWTDTQYF. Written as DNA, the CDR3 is TGTGCCAGCAGTGAAGAGGACAGGGCGTGGACAGATACGCAGTATTTT.

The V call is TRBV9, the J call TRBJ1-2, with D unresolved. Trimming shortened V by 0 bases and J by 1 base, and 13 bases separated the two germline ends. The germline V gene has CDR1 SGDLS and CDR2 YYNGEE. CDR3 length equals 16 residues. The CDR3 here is CASSVDFTGNNYGYTF. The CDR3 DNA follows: TGTGCCAGCAGCGTAGACTTCACGGGGAATAACTATGGCTACACCTTC.

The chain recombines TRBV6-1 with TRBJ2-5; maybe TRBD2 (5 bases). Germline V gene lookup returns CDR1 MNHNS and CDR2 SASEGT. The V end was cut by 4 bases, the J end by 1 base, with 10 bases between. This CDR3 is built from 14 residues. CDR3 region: CASSAQLGQETQYF. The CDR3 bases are TGTGCCAGCAGTGCACAACTAGGCCAAGAGACCCAGTACTTC.